The present TCR beta chain was sequenced within a study of blood T cell repertoires in COVID-19 (TCRdb year 2020). For the study in its entirety: Samples covering the acute and convalescent phases of COVID-19 were provided by collaborators in the United States, Italy and Spain. The sample metadata nearly always contained a de-identified subject ID, COVID-19 status, age in years and sex. The material from the prospective study consisted of cDNA or gDNA derived from T cells, B-cell-depleted T cells, or PBMCs. The repertoires were released in a freely available public database intended as a resource for research on the immune response to SARS-CoV-2. Where available, HLA class I and class II types were obtained from metadata supplied by the sample provider rather than from assay-based typing. Samples came from the ongoing ImmuneRACE study (first 160 participants) plus 1,254 subjects from 6 global collaborators. The dataset comprised deeply sampled blood TCRbeta repertoires from subjects exposed to, actively infected with, or recovered from COVID-19.

One collaborating source in Seattle enrolled patients during active infection and followed them longitudinally through the course of disease. The collaborating institutions used their own protocols to collect whole blood in K2EDTA tubes. For TCRbeta analysis, collaborator samples were shipped as frozen whole blood, as isolated PBMCs, or as DNA extracted from either sample type. The germline V and J ends show losses of 7 bases and 3 bases respectively, and no gene match explains 7 bases of the junction. The CDR3 runs 14 amino acids, cysteine and phenylalanine included. Only CDR3 DNA remains: 42 bases, in frame from the first base. CDR1 and CDR2 were assigned from the germline V gene as MNHEY and SVGAGI. The paper as a whole reports these results and caveats: The amount of clinical and demographic metadata varied by source and participant and was provided uncurated.

TCRbeta CDR3 regions were amplified from genomic DNA using the immunoSEQ Assay, a bias-controlled multiplex PCR. For the original study's pipeline: The number of nucleated cells in each sample was estimated by amplification of reference gene primers within the assay. To quantify the absolute abundance of each unique TCRbeta CDR3 rearrangement, sequence reads were collapsed and filtered. For each sample, productive Simpson clonality was calculated as the square root of Simpson's diversity index over productive rearrangements. Here the immuneACCESS table is served through TCRdb, limited to in-frame sequences with V and J called. Missing clones are a known gap in these copies; in checked studies unresolved V genes cover under half, and the rest lacks a known reason. V, J and clone size derive from that table, while D and trimming were established from the DNA sequence. Recorded for this sample are about half a million clones; roughly nine tenths of them occurred a single time. Approximately 0.9% of the sample belongs to the ten largest clones.

To note about this clone: Its antigen is unknown. Base qualities are not at hand, and no much larger clone is one base apart.

The clonotype was recovered from a man younger than 35 with COVID-19, enrolled during active disease. The sequence joins TRBV6-5 to TRBJ2-7; TRBD2 lines up with 9 middle nucleotides. The specimen was peripheral blood. The nucleotides are TGTGCCAGCAACGAGCGGGGGGAACTCTACGAGCAGTACTTC. Its protein product is CASNERGELYEQYF.